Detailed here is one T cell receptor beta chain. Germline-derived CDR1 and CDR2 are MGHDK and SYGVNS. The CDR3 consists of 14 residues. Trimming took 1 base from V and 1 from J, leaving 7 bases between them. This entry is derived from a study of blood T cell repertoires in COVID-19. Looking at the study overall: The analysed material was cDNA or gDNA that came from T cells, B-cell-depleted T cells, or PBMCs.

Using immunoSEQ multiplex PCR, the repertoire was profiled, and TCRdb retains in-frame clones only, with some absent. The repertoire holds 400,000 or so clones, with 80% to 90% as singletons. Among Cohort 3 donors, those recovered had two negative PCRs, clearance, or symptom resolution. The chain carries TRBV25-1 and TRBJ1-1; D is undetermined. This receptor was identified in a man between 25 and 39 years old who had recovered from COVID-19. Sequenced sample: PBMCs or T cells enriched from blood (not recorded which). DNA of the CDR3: TGTGCCAGCAGTGAATGGGCAGAGAACACTGAAGCTTTCTTT. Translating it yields CASSEWAENTEAFF.